Listed below are T cell receptor beta chains from one sample, sequenced in a study of blood T cell repertoires in COVID-19. Using immunoSEQ multiplex PCR, the repertoire was profiled, and TCRdb retains in-frame clones only, with some absent. This table has about 200,000 clones, more than 65% appearing once. Source material: PBMCs or T cells enriched from blood (not recorded which). The receptors come from a man aged 35-49 years who had recovered from COVID-19. Each CDR3 is given with its conserved first and last residue.

v_call | cdr3_aa
TRBV4-2 | CASRQGAVTEAFF
TRBV19 | CASGFSGPSNEQFF
TRBV5-4 | CASSEGQAPIDIQYF
TRBV5-1 | CASSLFGGNGEDTQYF
TRBV3-1/TRBV3-2 | CASSHSHGGYTF
TRBV2 | CASSPGTGGAGSPLHF
TRBV6-6 | CASSADRGTYGYTF
TRBV5-4 | CASSWTGSGWNEKLFF
TRBV9 | CASSGGTGGFVLQYF
TRBV2 | CASSPTPSSEQYF
TRBV30 | CAWSTGGASTDTQYF
TRBV11-1 | CASSRQERAAHTF
TRBV5-6 | CASSLTSSSSYNEQFF
TRBV2 | CASSPTGGNQPQHF
TRBV9 | CASSESGGYTDTQYF